This T cell receptor beta chain was identified in a study of shared clonotypes between healthy human individuals (dated by TCRdb to the early 2020s). For context, the study as a whole: The cohort included a few men and a couple of women between 18 and 49 years of age. For each donor, three plates each were used for CD4 naive and CD4 memory, two plates were used for CD8 naive, and one plate was used for CD8 memory. The study deeply sequenced blood TCR repertoires of about 5 healthy adults to estimate repertoire size and the extent of clonotype sharing between individuals. To increase sequencing depth and limit assay-specific biases, TCR repertoire library preparation and sequencing were carried out by different laboratories using diverse techniques. Between about 0.85 and 9.5 billion PBMCs per donor were obtained by leukapheresis. Overall results and qualifications from the work: Rarefaction of sorted-subset datasets indicated incomplete sequencing despite the large sequencing depth. Because the study included a small number of donors, the genetic and exposure-history diversity represented was limited. Sampling was limited to blood, and TCR repertoires in tissue likely differ from TCR repertoires in blood. Based on pairwise subsampling, the degree of clonotype sharing among donors was expected to be affected by sequencing depth. Naive subsets generally had larger estimated clonotype richness than memory subsets. Sharing across a handful of donors was observed for around 5% of naive CD4, under 4% of naive CD8, about 2.5% of memory CD4, and about 0.4% of memory CD8 clonotypes. Compared with non-shared clonotypes, the clonotypes found in all four sorted-subset donors had higher generation probabilities.

Using the deep immunoSEQ assay, multiplex PCR amplified TCR CDR3 regions from genomic DNA. For each cell subset, the extracted genomic DNA was distributed evenly across all wells of several immunoSEQ 96-well plates, and each plate served as one replicate. For sorted subsets, each replicate PCR was loaded with roughly 190 ng genomic DNA, equivalent to about 30,000 T cell genomes. Purified libraries were measured with a Qubit 3.0 fluorometer, size-checked on a Bioanalyzer 2100, and measured again with the KAPA Library Quantification kit. Every immunoSEQ 96-well plate was sequenced on a separate single-read 150-cycle Illumina NextSeq 550 flow cell. The authors processed their data as follows. Because only junctional sequences without quality scores were contained in the immunoSEQ output, filtering matching that applied to full-length reads could not be performed. To assign V/J genes and CDR3, sequences were annotated using PyIR, a Python wrapper for IgBLAST v1.9, with IMGT germline references. Any read was removed if the V/J assignment was weak (E-value above 1e-6), the CDR3 was missing, or the read contained stop codons, out-of-frame junctions, or ambiguous translated residues. V3J clonotypes were defined by identical inferred V gene, J gene, and CDR3 amino acid sequence. To compute the percentage overlap between repertoires, the number of shared unique clonotypes was divided by the size of the smaller repertoire. Repertoire richness was assessed with RTK rarefaction, the Chao1 estimator, and Recon v2.1 estimates of unobserved clonotypes. OLGA was used to compute generation probabilities for all TCRbeta clonotypes that the gDNA method yielded from a handful of donors. TCRdb holds this immuneACCESS table with in-frame rearrangements only. Some clones are missing; in checked studies, unresolved V genes explain under half, and the rest has no known cause. For V, J and clone size, that table is used; D and trimming come from the DNA. The sample table contains 630,000 or so clones; only one count was recorded for 98% of them. The ten largest clones represent approximately 0.3% of the sample.

For this clone: What antigen it recognizes has not been identified. No quality values exist for individual bases; no much larger clone is one base distant.

The germline V gene gives CDR1 as MNHEY and CDR2 as SVGAGI. Here V drops 4 bases and J drops 1 base, and the junction holds 8 bases not matched to any gene. Counted from cysteine to phenylalanine, this CDR3 has 16 amino acids. The retained sequence is limited to the CDR3, 48 bases, with the frame set at the first base. CD8 naive samples consisted of CD45RO-negative cells that were positively selected for CCR7, yielding a CD45RA+CCR7+ population without TemRA cells. The donors were healthy, HIV-negative adults who had no recently reported acute infections or vaccinations. All donors were Caucasian adults living in Nashville, Tennessee, USA. After blood collection by leukapheresis, PBMCs were isolated using Ficoll-Histopaque density gradient centrifugation and then cryopreserved in the vapor phase of liquid nitrogen. Analytical flow cytometry was used to check the purity and quantity of every magnetically sorted T cell population. Genomic DNA was isolated from each sorted fraction and quantified by UV absorbance on a Nanodrop 2000c.

The source is a man aged 25-40 years in good health. Sequencing used naive CD8+ T cells sorted from blood. The sample's cell subset or site, from its label and the paper: CD45RA+CCR7+. The V gene is TRBV6-5 and the J gene is TRBJ2-7, with TRBD1 matching 9 junction bases. CDR3 reads: CASSLERQGDSYEQYF. The nucleotide sequence reads TGTGCCAGCAGTTTGGAGAGACAGGGGGATTCCTACGAGCAGTACTTC.